The source of this T cell receptor beta chain is a study of cytomegalovirus exposure and HLA in healthy donors. Study-wide results and caveats: One later analysis reportedly identified an Asian-associated ancestry cluster that showed fewer N-insertions than the roughly 640-donor mean. Some highly shared sequence variants likely arose as a pipeline artifact. Altogether, 150 to 200 TCR beta chains were recorded as cytomegalovirus-associated.

As for this clone: Its antigen remains unidentified.

Germline V gene sequence: CDR1 SGDLS, CDR2 YYNGEE. CDR3 length: 14 amino acids. PCR was performed using 60 Vbeta and 13 Jbeta primers. This table comes from immunoSEQ multiplex PCR, and its TCRdb copy is limited to in-frame clones, with some not included. The profile shows 30,000 to 40,000 clones, around 80% of them singletons. V is TRBV9 and J is TRBJ2-5; D is perhaps TRBD2 (5 bases). The J call is in doubt because the DNA end fits TRBJ2-7 better. Sequencing was done on a sample of PBMCs. The source is a woman aged 18-29 years in good health and CMV-seronegative. The DNA of the CDR3 is TGTGCCAGCAGCGCGCCGGGCCGAGAGGGCGAGCAGTACTTC. Translating it yields CASSAPGREGEQYF.